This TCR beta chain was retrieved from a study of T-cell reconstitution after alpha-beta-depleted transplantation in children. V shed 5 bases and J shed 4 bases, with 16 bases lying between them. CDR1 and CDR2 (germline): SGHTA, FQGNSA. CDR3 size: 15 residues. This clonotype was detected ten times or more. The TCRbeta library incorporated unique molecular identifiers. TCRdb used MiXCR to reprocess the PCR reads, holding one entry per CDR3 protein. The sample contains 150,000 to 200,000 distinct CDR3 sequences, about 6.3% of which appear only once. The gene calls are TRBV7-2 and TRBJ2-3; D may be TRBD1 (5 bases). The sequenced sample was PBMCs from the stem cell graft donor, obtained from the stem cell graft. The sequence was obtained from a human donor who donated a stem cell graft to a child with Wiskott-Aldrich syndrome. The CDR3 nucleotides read TGTGCCAGCAGCCGGGCCCCGGCAGGGCCAGATACGCAGTATTTT. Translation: CASSRAPAGPDTQYF.